Included here is one TCR beta chain sequence, with context. This entry is derived from a study of blood T cell repertoires in COVID-19. Looking at the study overall: Nucleic acid was either cDNA or gDNA, and it came from T cells, B-cell-depleted T cells, or PBMCs.

CDR3 length: 14 amino acids. CDR1 is MDHEN and CDR2 is SYDVKM in the germline V gene. The ends lost 6 bases at V and 6 bases at J; junction bases unmatched: 8. Sequencing was performed with immunoSEQ multiplex PCR; in TCRdb, only in-frame clones are kept and a portion is missing. The data hold about 310,000 clones, with 87% observed a single time. The sequenced sample consisted of peripheral blood. This rearrangement joins TRBV28 to TRBJ2-7, with 10 bases matching TRBD1. The receptor was isolated from a man aged 50 or older with active or convalescent COVID-19. In nucleotides, the CDR3 is TGTGCCAGCAGGATGACAGGGGGCGTCGGCGAGCAGTACTTC. Amino acids: CASRMTGGVGEQYF.